The clone carrying this T cell receptor (beta chain) has a handful of counts. The antigen is not known. This specimen comes from a study of cytomegalovirus exposure and HLA in healthy donors. The wider study: Researchers found that approximately 77% of 398 genotyped donors fell within the Caucasian-associated ancestry cluster. Study results and limitations: TCR beta V segments were, for the most part, productive about 87% or about 30% of the time in an earlier analysis.

The CDR3 runs 16 residues. V shed 5 bases and J shed 3 bases, with 16 bases lying between them. Germline V gene sequence: CDR1 SGHVS, CDR2 FNYEAQ. The PCR made use of 60 Vbeta and 13 Jbeta primers. Sequenced by immunoSEQ multiplex PCR; TCRdb stores in-frame clones only, minus some. Here the sample spans fewer than 250,000 clones, roughly four fifths being singletons. There were likely unrecorded immune exposures, though donors were nominally healthy when sampled. The clonotype was recovered from a man aged 18 to 30 in good health and CMV-seronegative. The sequencing sample was made of PBMCs. The chain uses TRBV7-6 and TRBJ1-4, with D uncertain. DNA of the CDR3: TGTGCCAGCAGCCCGGGTAGGACTATTTCTAATGAAAAACTGTTTTTT. It encodes CASSPGRTISNEKLFF.